The T cell receptor beta chain under discussion was sequenced for a study of blood T cells in healthy people across ages (dated by TCRdb to 2014 to 2015). As for the study more broadly: In model experiments, template switching captured about one uniquely barcoded TCR beta cDNA molecule for every two T cells. To avoid experimental bias, donors of different ages were spread randomly across the sequencing lanes. Donors were grouped into four age groups: young (average approximately 15 years), middle-aged (under 40), aged (roughly 62) and long-lived (about 82). Using deep sequencing normalized with unique cDNA molecular identifiers, the study measured how TCR beta repertoire diversity changes with age. The study analyzed two additional independent replicas of 1 million unique cDNA reads from the same blood draw for two donors, one aged 18 to 30 and one aged 80 or older. The paper's findings and limits, for the study overall: Estimates of total diversity from one million sequenced T cells were regarded as lower bounds and underestimates. Because the CMV infection status of the donors was unknown, age-related changes in expanded clonotypes may potentially have been confounded. As age increased, observed TCR beta diversity per million T cells dropped in a roughly linear way, and a significant reduction was already evident by age about 40. Compared with the aged group, the long-lived group had more naive CD4+ T cells, fewer expanded clones and increased TCR diversity, a pattern suggesting age selection. Since profiling was done on bulk unsorted PBMCs, naive and antigen-experienced compartments could not be conclusively compared. The percentage of naive T cells measured by flow cytometry correlated strongly with observed TCR beta diversity.

The library was generated by 5' RACE. A second 7 to 11 cycle PCR used a sample-barcoded 5' primer and a J-beta primer mix. Each TCR beta cDNA molecule received a unique molecular identifier from a template-switch 5' adaptor carrying 12 random nucleotides. Each sample yielded at least 2.5 million CDR3-containing paired-end reads. The Mint cDNA synthesis kit, primed by a TRBC-specific oligonucleotide, was used to synthesize first-strand cDNA from all RNA. All cDNA was treated with uracil-DNA glycosylase and then went through a first 18-cycle PCR with the universal primers M1SS and BC2_uni_R. The authors processed their data as follows. For normalization, 1 million high-quality reads were randomly selected from each sample, with every read carrying a distinct molecular identifier. Reads sharing molecular identifiers were discarded rather than binned into consensus sequences. CDR3 identification, clonotype clustering and error correction used MiTCR with a Q25 quality threshold and the strictest error-elimination algorithm. A nonparametric unseen species model with Euler transformation was used to estimate a lower bound on total TCR beta diversity. TCRdb reprocessing: public reads trimmed at Q25 with fastp, clones called with MiXCR, in-frame beta chains kept. Identical CDR3 protein sequences are pooled into one entry, listed with their most common genes and DNA. The V and J calls shown here were made by TCRdb, not taken from the authors' results. This sample is represented by 1.5 million to 2 million distinct CDR3 sequences; 35% to 50% of them were singletons. The top ten clones comprise about 21% of the sample.

The 40 or so donors, aged roughly 6 to 100 years, were systemically healthy Caucasian individuals from Russia. Ten milliliters of peripheral blood were drawn from each donor into EDTA-treated Vacutainer tubes. PBMCs were isolated by Ficoll-Paque density-gradient centrifugation, with at least 7 million obtained per sample. Trizol reagent was used to extract total RNA from the PBMCs, yielding at least 5.5 micrograms per sample. Naive CD45RAhigh/CD27high T cell percentages were measured by flow cytometry on a PBMC aliquot from every donor. Reading the germline V gene gives CDR1 SGHTA and CDR2 FQGNSA. V is reduced by 4 bases and J by 9 bases, leaving a spacing of 16 bases between them. From its cysteine to its phenylalanine, the CDR3 spans 14 amino acids. Of all the DNA, just the CDR3 is kept, 42 bases in frame from base 1. On this clonotype: No cognate antigen has been identified for it. Per-base qualities were not stored, and no clone one base away is much larger.

This clonotype was obtained from a human donor in good health. The sequence links TRBV7-2 to TRBJ1-5; TRBD1 is a possible D gene, resting on 5 matching bases. Sequencing was carried out using blood. The CDR3 has the sequence CASSSSAGWLPQHF. Read as DNA, the sequence is TGTGCCAGCAGCTCGTCCGCAGGGTGGTTGCCCCAGCATTTT.